The clone carrying this T cell receptor (beta chain) was observed a few times. The sample originates from a study of identical twins. The germline V gene has CDR1 MNHEY and CDR2 SVGAGI. The CDR3 spans 16 residues. Losses at the gene ends were 3 bases for V and 0 bases for J; bases not matched to a gene: 6. A universal primer site arose from template switching, and cDNA bore unique molecular identifiers. TCRdb reanalysed the 5' RACE reads using MiXCR and keeps one entry per CDR3 protein. The data contain hundreds of thousands of distinct CDR3 sequences, roughly an eighth of them seen just once; the ten biggest clones take up around 7.2%. The data also belong to a second study, concerning yellow fever vaccine responses in identical twins.

Material: CD8+ T cells sorted from blood. This chain links TRBV6-5 with TRBJ1-1; the match to TRBD1 covers 8 bases. This receptor was identified in a young woman in good health. The CDR3 reads CASSYRQDRVNTEAFF. DNA of the CDR3: TGTGCCAGCAGTTATCGGCAGGACAGGGTGAACACTGAAGCTTTCTTT.